Listed here is a single T cell receptor (beta chain). The data were obtained in a study of blood T cell repertoires in COVID-19. Produced via immunoSEQ multiplex PCR; TCRdb's table is partial and in-frame only. The data hold hundreds of thousands of clones, with 80% to 90% observed a single time. Trimming removed 9 bases from V and 0 bases from J, with 17 bases in between. CDR1 ENHRY and CDR2 SYGVKD come from the germline V gene. The CDR3 sequence is 16 residues long. The sequence derives from a man aged 35 to 55 who had recovered from COVID-19. The rearrangement links TRBV10-3 to TRBJ2-2; D unclear. The sequencing input was PBMCs or T cells enriched from blood (not recorded which). CDR3 sequence (DNA): TGTGCCATAGCACAGTTCTCCTTTACGAACACCGGGGAGCTGTTTTTT. Translating it yields CAIAQFSFTNTGELFF.